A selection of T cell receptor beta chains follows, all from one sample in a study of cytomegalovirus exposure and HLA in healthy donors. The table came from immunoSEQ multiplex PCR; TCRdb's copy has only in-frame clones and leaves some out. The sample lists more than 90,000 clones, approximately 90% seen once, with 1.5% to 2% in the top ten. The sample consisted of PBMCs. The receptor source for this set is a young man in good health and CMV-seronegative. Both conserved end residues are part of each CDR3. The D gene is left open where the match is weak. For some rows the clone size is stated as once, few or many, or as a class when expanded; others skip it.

CDR3aa: CASSVDGSTDTQYF
CDR3nt: TGTGCCAGCAGCGTAGACGGGAGTACAGATACGCAGTATTTT
d_gene: NA
abundance: NA
j_gene: TRBJ2-3
v_gene: TRBV9

CDR3aa: CASSFYSNQPQHF
CDR3nt: TGTGCCAGCAGTTTCTATAGCAATCAGCCCCAGCATTTT
d_gene: NA
abundance: once
j_gene: TRBJ1-5
v_gene: TRBV27

CDR3aa: CASSPSGLVLYEQYF
CDR3nt: TGTGCCAGCTCACCATCAGGACTAGTCCTCTACGAGCAGTACTTC
d_gene: TRBD2
abundance: NA
j_gene: TRBJ2-7
v_gene: TRBV18

CDR3aa: CSVNRGTGELFF
CDR3nt: TGCAGCGTTAACAGGGGAACCGGGGAGCTGTTTTTT
d_gene: TRBD1
abundance: NA
j_gene: TRBJ2-2
v_gene: TRBV29-1

CDR3aa: CASSLDTSGIWAGELFF
CDR3nt: TGCGCCAGCAGCTTGGATACTAGCGGGATCTGGGCCGGGGAGCTGTTTTTT
d_gene: TRBD2
abundance: NA
j_gene: TRBJ2-2
v_gene: TRBV5-1

CDR3aa: CASSLRWTGVAGANVLTF
CDR3nt: TGTGCCAGCAGCTTAAGGTGGACAGGGGTAGCTGGGGCCAACGTCCTGACTTTC
d_gene: TRBD1
abundance: NA
j_gene: TRBJ2-6
v_gene: TRBV7-2

CDR3aa: CAWGAGSNQPQHF
CDR3nt: TGTGCCTGGGGCGCGGGGAGCAATCAGCCCCAGCATTTT
d_gene: NA
abundance: NA
j_gene: TRBJ1-5
v_gene: TRBV30

CDR3aa: CASSSPQGRERDTQYF
CDR3nt: TGTGCCAGCAGTTCTCCACAGGGACGGGAAAGGGATACGCAGTATTTT
d_gene: NA
abundance: once
j_gene: TRBJ2-3
v_gene: TRBV28

CDR3aa: CASGGWNTEAFF
CDR3nt: TGTGCCAGCGGAGGGTGGAACACTGAAGCTTTCTTT
d_gene: NA
abundance: NA
j_gene: TRBJ1-1
v_gene: TRBV7-2

CDR3aa: CASSRDRAYEQYF
CDR3nt: TGCGCCAGCAGCCGGGACAGAGCCTACGAGCAGTACTTC
d_gene: TRBD1
abundance: NA
j_gene: TRBJ2-7
v_gene: TRBV4-3

CDR3aa: CAWSARGFGQYQFF
CDR3nt: TGTGCCTGGAGTGCACGGGGTTTCGGGCAGTATCAGTTCTTC
d_gene: NA
abundance: NA
j_gene: TRBJ2-1
v_gene: TRBV30

CDR3aa: CASSLDPGAGANVLTF
CDR3nt: TGTGCCAGCAGCTTAGATCCAGGGGCTGGGGCCAACGTCCTGACTTTC
d_gene: NA
abundance: NA
j_gene: TRBJ2-6
v_gene: TRBV11-3

CDR3aa: CASSFGQGAWGYTF
CDR3nt: TGTGCCAGCAGCTTTGGACAGGGGGCCTGGGGCTACACCTTC
d_gene: TRBD1
abundance: NA
j_gene: TRBJ1-2
v_gene: TRBV5-5

CDR3aa: CASSRLDLTGLNEKLFF
CDR3nt: TGTGCCAGCTCGCGTCTCGATTTGACAGGACTGAATGAAAAACTGTTTTTT
d_gene: NA
abundance: NA
j_gene: TRBJ1-4
v_gene: TRBV18

CDR3aa: CASSFSGRGQNEQFF
CDR3nt: TGTGCCAGCAGTTTCTCCGGCAGGGGGCAGAATGAGCAGTTCTTC
d_gene: TRBD1
abundance: NA
j_gene: TRBJ2-1
v_gene: TRBV28

CDR3aa: CASRGGYAGYGYTF
CDR3nt: TGTGCCAGCAGGGGAGGGTACGCCGGCTATGGCTACACCTTC
d_gene: NA
abundance: NA
j_gene: TRBJ1-2
v_gene: TRBV11-2

CDR3aa: CASTYRGSTTEAFF
CDR3nt: TGCGCCAGCACCTACAGGGGTTCGACCACTGAAGCTTTCTTT
d_gene: TRBD1
abundance: NA
j_gene: TRBJ1-1
v_gene: TRBV4-1

CDR3aa: CASSFLGAPEAFF
CDR3nt: TGTGCCAGCAGCTTTCTGGGGGCCCCTGAAGCTTTCTTT
d_gene: NA
abundance: NA
j_gene: TRBJ1-1
v_gene: TRBV7-2

CDR3aa: CASSPRGTGSGNTIYF
CDR3nt: TGCGCCAGCAGCCCGAGGGGGACAGGCTCTGGAAACACCATATATTTT
d_gene: TRBD1
abundance: NA
j_gene: TRBJ1-3
v_gene: TRBV5-1

CDR3aa: CASSIGTGGLNTEAFF
CDR3nt: TGTGCCAGCAGCATCGGGACAGGGGGCTTGAACACTGAAGCTTTCTTT
d_gene: TRBD1
abundance: NA
j_gene: TRBJ1-1
v_gene: TRBV14

CDR3aa: CASSADRVEGEKLFF
CDR3nt: TGCGCCAGCAGTGCAGACAGGGTCGAAGGTGAAAAACTGTTTTTT
d_gene: TRBD1
abundance: NA
j_gene: TRBJ1-4
v_gene: TRBV10-2

CDR3aa: CASSPTSGHGSYTF
CDR3nt: TGTGCCAGCAGTCCCACCTCGGGACACGGGAGCTACACCTTC
d_gene: NA
abundance: NA
j_gene: TRBJ1-2
v_gene: TRBV28

CDR3aa: CVSSLAREWTYEQYF
CDR3nt: TGTGTCAGCAGCTTAGCTAGGGAGTGGACCTACGAGCAGTACTTC
d_gene: NA
abundance: NA
j_gene: TRBJ2-7
v_gene: TRBV11-2

CDR3aa: CASHGTEQETQYF
CDR3nt: TGTGCCAGTCACGGGACAGAACAAGAGACCCAGTACTTC
d_gene: TRBD1
abundance: NA
j_gene: TRBJ2-5
v_gene: TRBV19

CDR3aa: CASSQATTSGGLETQYF
CDR3nt: TGCGCCAGCAGCCAGGCTACTACTAGCGGGGGGCTGGAGACCCAGTACTTC
d_gene: TRBD2
abundance: NA
j_gene: TRBJ2-5
v_gene: TRBV4-3

CDR3aa: CASSFTFPGQVNYEQYF
CDR3nt: TGTGCCAGCAGTTTCACGTTTCCAGGACAGGTGAACTACGAGCAGTACTTC
d_gene: TRBD1
abundance: NA
j_gene: TRBJ2-7
v_gene: TRBV27

CDR3aa: CSVGQGGTVGNTIYF
CDR3nt: TGCAGCGTTGGACAGGGAGGAACCGTCGGAAACACCATATATTTT
d_gene: TRBD1
abundance: NA
j_gene: TRBJ1-3
v_gene: TRBV29-1

CDR3aa: CASRRDSGTEAFF
CDR3nt: TGTGCCAGCAGAAGGGACAGCGGAACTGAAGCTTTCTTT
d_gene: TRBD1
abundance: NA
j_gene: TRBJ1-1
v_gene: TRBV14

CDR3aa: CASSQYRGSLSYEQYF
CDR3nt: TGCGCCAGCAGCCAATACAGGGGGTCCCTCTCCTACGAGCAGTACTTC
d_gene: TRBD1
abundance: NA
j_gene: TRBJ2-7
v_gene: TRBV4-1

CDR3aa: CAWSPDLNHGYTF
CDR3nt: TGTGCCTGGAGTCCCGACTTGAATCATGGCTACACCTTC
d_gene: NA
abundance: NA
j_gene: TRBJ1-2
v_gene: TRBV30

CDR3aa: CAIRGQENSYEQYF
CDR3nt: TGTGCCATCAGGGGACAGGAGAACTCCTACGAGCAGTACTTC
d_gene: TRBD1
abundance: NA
j_gene: TRBJ2-7
v_gene: TRBV10-3

CDR3aa: CASSEPLATWADTQYF
CDR3nt: TGTGCCAGCAGCGAACCCCTAGCGACCTGGGCAGATACGCAGTATTTT
d_gene: NA
abundance: NA
j_gene: TRBJ2-3
v_gene: TRBV11-3

CDR3aa: CASSFEHGETQYF
CDR3nt: TGTGCCAGCAGCTTCGAGCACGGGGAGACCCAGTACTTC
d_gene: NA
abundance: NA
j_gene: TRBJ2-5
v_gene: TRBV7-2

CDR3aa: CASSRGVALSTDTQYF
CDR3nt: TGCGCCAGCAGCAGGGGGGTAGCTTTAAGCACAGATACGCAGTATTTT
d_gene: NA
abundance: NA
j_gene: TRBJ2-3
v_gene: TRBV10-2

CDR3aa: CASSPTGDPVQPQHF
CDR3nt: TGTGCCAGCAGCCCCACGGGGGACCCAGTGCAGCCCCAGCATTTT
d_gene: NA
abundance: once
j_gene: TRBJ1-5
v_gene: TRBV7-2

CDR3aa: CASSLRTSGTDTQYF
CDR3nt: TGTGCCAGCAGCCTGAGGACTAGCGGCACAGATACGCAGTATTTT
d_gene: TRBD2
abundance: NA
j_gene: TRBJ2-3
v_gene: TRBV7-2

CDR3aa: CASSLGSGPRETQYF
CDR3nt: TGCGCCAGCAGCTTGGGTAGCGGGCCGAGGGAGACCCAGTACTTC
d_gene: TRBD2
abundance: NA
j_gene: TRBJ2-5
v_gene: TRBV5-1

CDR3aa: CASSYGLAGRAHQETQYF
CDR3nt: TGTGCCAGCAGCTATGGACTAGCGGGACGAGCACACCAAGAGACCCAGTACTTC
d_gene: TRBD2
abundance: NA
j_gene: TRBJ2-5
v_gene: TRBV7-9

CDR3aa: CASVAGQGSNEQFF
CDR3nt: TGTGCCAGCGTTGCGGGACAGGGCTCGAATGAGCAGTTCTTC
d_gene: TRBD1
abundance: NA
j_gene: TRBJ2-1
v_gene: TRBV6-6

CDR3aa: CATSRAGTGIRNSPLHF
CDR3nt: TGTGCCACCAGCAGAGCGGGTACCGGGATCCGAAATTCACCCCTCCACTTT
d_gene: NA
abundance: NA
j_gene: TRBJ1-6
v_gene: TRBV15

CDR3aa: CASSIGGTRTDTQYF
CDR3nt: TGTGCCAGTAGTATAGGGGGGACTAGAACAGATACGCAGTATTTT
d_gene: TRBD2
abundance: once
j_gene: TRBJ2-3
v_gene: TRBV19

CDR3aa: CASSRRTGGGETQYF
CDR3nt: TGTGCCAGCAGTCGAAGGACAGGGGGCGGTGAGACCCAGTACTTC
d_gene: TRBD1
abundance: NA
j_gene: TRBJ2-5
v_gene: TRBV2

CDR3aa: CASTTTGGREKLFF
CDR3nt: TGTGCCAGCACCACCACAGGGGGTAGGGAAAAACTGTTTTTT
d_gene: TRBD1
abundance: NA
j_gene: TRBJ1-4
v_gene: TRBV6-5

CDR3aa: CATSGAQGLQPQHF
CDR3nt: TGTGCCACCAGCGGGGCGCAGGGGCTTCAGCCCCAGCATTTT
d_gene: NA
abundance: NA
j_gene: TRBJ1-5
v_gene: TRBV15

CDR3aa: CAISDPERSQNYNEQFF
CDR3nt: TGTGCCATCAGTGACCCGGAGAGGTCCCAGAATTACAATGAGCAGTTCTTC
d_gene: NA
abundance: NA
j_gene: TRBJ2-1
v_gene: TRBV10-3

CDR3aa: CASSKYPGLARQQYF
CDR3nt: TGTGCCAGCAGCAAATACCCGGGACTAGCGAGACAGCAGTACTTC
d_gene: NA
abundance: once
j_gene: TRBJ2-7
v_gene: TRBV21-1